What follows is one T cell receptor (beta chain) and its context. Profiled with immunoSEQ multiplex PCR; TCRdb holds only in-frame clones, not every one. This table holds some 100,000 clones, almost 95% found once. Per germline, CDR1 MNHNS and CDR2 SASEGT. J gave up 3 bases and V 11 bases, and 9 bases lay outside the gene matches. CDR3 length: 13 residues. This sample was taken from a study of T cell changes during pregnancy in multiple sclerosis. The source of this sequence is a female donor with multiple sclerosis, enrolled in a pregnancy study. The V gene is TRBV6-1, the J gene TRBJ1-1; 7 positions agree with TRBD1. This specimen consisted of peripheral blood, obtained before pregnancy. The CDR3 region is CAGRQGGDTEAFF. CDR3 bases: TGTGCCGGAAGACAGGGTGGAGACACTGAAGCTTTCTTT.